The source of this T cell receptor (beta chain) is a study of T cells in Graves' hyperthyroidism and ophthalmopathy. RNA transcripts gave rise to amplified TCR beta CDR3 regions. With the HTBI primer set, the TCR CDR3 went through a first round of RT-PCR. TCRdb re-derived calls from the multiplex PCR reads in MiXCR, one entry per CDR3 protein. The top ten clones hold 50% of a sample with about 210,000 distinct CDR3 sequences, over 15% of them seen once. This clonotype has a count of ten or more. Sequences were obtained from blood. The sequence came from a man aged 50 to 59 with Graves' hyperthyroidism.

Here the CDR3 DNA reads TGCAGCGCACTACTAGCGAAGAGCTCTGGGGCCAACGTCCTGACTTTC. Translated, it gives CSALLAKSSGANVLTF. The chain couples TRBV29-1 to TRBJ2-6; TRBD2 aligns across 7 bases. CDR1 SQVTM and CDR2 ANQGSEA come from the germline V gene. CDR3 length equals 16 residues. With V trimmed by 7 bases and J by 0 bases, 9 bases remained unmatched.